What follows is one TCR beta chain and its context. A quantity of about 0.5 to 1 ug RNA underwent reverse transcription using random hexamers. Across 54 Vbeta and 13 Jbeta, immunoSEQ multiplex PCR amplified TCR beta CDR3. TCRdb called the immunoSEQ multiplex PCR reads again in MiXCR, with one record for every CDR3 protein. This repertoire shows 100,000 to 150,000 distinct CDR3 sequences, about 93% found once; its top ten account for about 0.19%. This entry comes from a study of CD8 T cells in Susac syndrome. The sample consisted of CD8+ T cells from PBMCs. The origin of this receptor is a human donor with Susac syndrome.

Here the CDR3 DNA reads TGCGCCAGCAGCCAACCGGGACTAGATATAACAGATACGCAGTATTTT. Its protein is CASSQPGLDITDTQYF. The genes are TRBV5-1 and TRBJ2-3; 8 nucleotides align to TRBD2. The ends lost 4 bases at V and 3 bases at J; junction bases unmatched: 10. Germline CDR1 SGHRS, CDR2 YFSETQ. This CDR3 region has 16 residues.